The source of this TCR beta chain is a study of CD8 T cells in ankylosing spondylitis. General observations from the study: It appeared that ankylosing spondylitis blood was characterized by a TCR beta motif of roughly 8 highly homologous variants.

Concerning this clonotype: What it binds is not known.

5'-RACE, quantitative and with molecular barcodes, yielded the TCR beta libraries. TCRdb recomputed calls from the 5' RACE reads with MiXCR, one row per CDR3 protein. The sample carries almost 400,000 distinct CDR3 sequences, under 25% recorded once. V lost 0 bases to trimming and J lost 0 bases, with 11 bases between them. The CDR3 sequence is 16 residues long. Germline-derived CDR1 and CDR2 are LGHNA and YNFKEQ. The sequenced sample was blood, either unsorted or a sorted T cell fraction (not recorded which). The chain employs TRBV4-2 and TRBJ1-1; D not resolved. This clonotype originated in a male donor with ankylosing spondylitis. The DNA of the CDR3 is TGTGCCAGCAGCCAAGATTTAACACCGATGAACACTGAAGCTTTCTTT. Its protein product is CASSQDLTPMNTEAFF.